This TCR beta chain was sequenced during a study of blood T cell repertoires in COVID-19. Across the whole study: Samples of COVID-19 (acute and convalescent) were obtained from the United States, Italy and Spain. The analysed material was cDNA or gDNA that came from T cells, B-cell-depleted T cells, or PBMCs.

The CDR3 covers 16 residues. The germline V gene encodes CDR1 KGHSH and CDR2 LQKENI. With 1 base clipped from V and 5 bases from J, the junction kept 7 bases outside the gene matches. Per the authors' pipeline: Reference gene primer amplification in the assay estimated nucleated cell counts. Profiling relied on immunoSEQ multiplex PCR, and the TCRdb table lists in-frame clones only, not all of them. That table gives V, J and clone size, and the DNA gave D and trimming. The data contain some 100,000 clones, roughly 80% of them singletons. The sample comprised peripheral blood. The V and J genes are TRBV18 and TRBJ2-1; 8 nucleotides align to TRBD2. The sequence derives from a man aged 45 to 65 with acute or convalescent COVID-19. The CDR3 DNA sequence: TGTGCCAGCTCACCACGGAGTAGCGGGATTAACAATGAGCAGTTCTTC. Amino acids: CASSPRSSGINNEQFF. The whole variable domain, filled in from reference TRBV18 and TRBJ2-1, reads NAGVMQNPRHLVRRRGQEARLRCSPMKGHSHVYWYRQLPEEGLKFMVYLQKENIIDESGMPKERFSAEFPKEGPSILRIQQVVRGDSAAYFCASSPRSSGINNEQFFGPGTRLTVL.